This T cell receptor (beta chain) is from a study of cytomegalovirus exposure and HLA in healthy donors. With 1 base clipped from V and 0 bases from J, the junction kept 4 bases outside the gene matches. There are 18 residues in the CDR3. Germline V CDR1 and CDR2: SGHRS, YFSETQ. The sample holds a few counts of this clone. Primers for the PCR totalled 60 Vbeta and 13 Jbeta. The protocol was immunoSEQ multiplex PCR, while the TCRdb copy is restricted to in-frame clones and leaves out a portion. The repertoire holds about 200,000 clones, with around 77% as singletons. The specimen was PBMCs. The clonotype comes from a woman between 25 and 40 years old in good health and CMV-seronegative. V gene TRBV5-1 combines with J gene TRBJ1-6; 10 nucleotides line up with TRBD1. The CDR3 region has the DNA TGCGCCAGCAGCTTGCGGACAGGGGGAAGCTCCTATAATTCACCCCTCCACTTT. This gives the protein CASSLRTGGSSYNSPLHF.